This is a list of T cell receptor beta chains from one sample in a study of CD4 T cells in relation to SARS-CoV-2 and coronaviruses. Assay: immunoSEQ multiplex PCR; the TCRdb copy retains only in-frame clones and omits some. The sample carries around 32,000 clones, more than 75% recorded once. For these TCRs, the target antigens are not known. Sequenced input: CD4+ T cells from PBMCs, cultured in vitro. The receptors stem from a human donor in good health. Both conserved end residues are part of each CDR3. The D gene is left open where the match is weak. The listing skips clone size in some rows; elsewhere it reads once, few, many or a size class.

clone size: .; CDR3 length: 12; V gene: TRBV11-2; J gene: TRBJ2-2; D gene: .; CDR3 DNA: TGTGCCAGCAGCTTAGAAACCGGGGAGCTGTTTTTT; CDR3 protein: CASSLETGELFF
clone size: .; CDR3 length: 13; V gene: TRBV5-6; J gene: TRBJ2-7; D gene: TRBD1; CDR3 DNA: TGTGCCAGCAGCTACTGGGACAGGGGAGGGCAGTACTTC; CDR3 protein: CASSYWDRGGQYF
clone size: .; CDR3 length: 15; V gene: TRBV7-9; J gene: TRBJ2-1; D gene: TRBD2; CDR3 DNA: TGTGCCAGCAGCTTAGGACTAGCGGGTAACAATGAGCAGTTCTTC; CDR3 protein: CASSLGLAGNNEQFF
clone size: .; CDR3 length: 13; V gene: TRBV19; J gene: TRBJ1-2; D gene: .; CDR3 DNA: TGTGCCAGTAGTTGGCTGGAGGGCACTGGCTACACCTTC; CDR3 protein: CASSWLEGTGYTF
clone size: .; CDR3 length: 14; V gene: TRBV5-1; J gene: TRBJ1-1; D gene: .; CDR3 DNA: TGCGCCAGCAGCTTGTTCCGGGAGGACACTGAAGCTTTCTTT; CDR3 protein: CASSLFREDTEAFF
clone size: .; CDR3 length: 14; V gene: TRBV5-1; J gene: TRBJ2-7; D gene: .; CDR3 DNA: TGCGCCAGCAGCTTGGGGCAGGCGAGTAACGAGCAGTACTTC; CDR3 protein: CASSLGQASNEQYF
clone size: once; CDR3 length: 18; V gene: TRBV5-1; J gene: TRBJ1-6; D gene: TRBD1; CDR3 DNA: TGCGCCAGCAGCGTCGGACAGGGGGTGACCTCGGGCCATTCACCCCTCCACTTT; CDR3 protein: CASSVGQGVTSGHSPLHF
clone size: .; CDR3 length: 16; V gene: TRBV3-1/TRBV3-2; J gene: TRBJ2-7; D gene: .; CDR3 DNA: TGTGCCAGCAGCCAAGATCCCCCCCAAAGAGGTTACGAGCAGTACTTC; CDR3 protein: CASSQDPPQRGYEQYF
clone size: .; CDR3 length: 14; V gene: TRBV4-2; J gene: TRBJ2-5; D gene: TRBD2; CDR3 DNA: TGTGCCAGCAGCCACGGACTAGTAGAAGAGACCCAGTACTTC; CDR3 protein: CASSHGLVEETQYF
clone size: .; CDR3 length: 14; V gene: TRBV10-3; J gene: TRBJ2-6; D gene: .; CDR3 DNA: TGTGCCATCAGTGACGCCTCTGGGGCCAACGTCCTGACTTTC; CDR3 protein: CAISDASGANVLTF
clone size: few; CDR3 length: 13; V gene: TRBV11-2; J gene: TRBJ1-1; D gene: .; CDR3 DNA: TGTGCCAGCAGCCTGAACAGGGACACTGAAGCTTTCTTT; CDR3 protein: CASSLNRDTEAFF
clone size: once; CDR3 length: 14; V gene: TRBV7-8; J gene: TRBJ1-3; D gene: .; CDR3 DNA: TGTGCCAGCAGTCAACAGCGATCTGGAAACACCATATATTTT; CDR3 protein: CASSQQRSGNTIYF
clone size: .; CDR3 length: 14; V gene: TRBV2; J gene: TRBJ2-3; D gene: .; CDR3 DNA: TGTGCCAGCAGTGGGGGCCATAACACAGATACGCAGTATTTT; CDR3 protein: CASSGGHNTDTQYF
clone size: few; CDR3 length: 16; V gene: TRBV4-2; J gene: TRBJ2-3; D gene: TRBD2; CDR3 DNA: TGTGCCAGCAGCCCTCGACTAGCGGGAGGGACAGATACGCAGTATTTT; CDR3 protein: CASSPRLAGGTDTQYF
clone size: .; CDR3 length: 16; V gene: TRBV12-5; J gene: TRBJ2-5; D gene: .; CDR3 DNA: TGTGCTAGTGGTTTACGCGGCTTGGAGGAACAAGAGACCCAGTACTTC; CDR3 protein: CASGLRGLEEQETQYF